Sequencing of this T cell receptor (beta chain) was carried out in a study of shared clonotypes between healthy human individuals. General study results and limits: Limitation of the genetic and exposure-history diversity represented came from the few donors.

Looked up from germline, CDR1 is SEHNR and CDR2 is FQNEAQ (reference sequence). CDR3 size: 18 residues. V lost 8 bases to trimming and J lost 1 base, with 24 bases between them. Concerning this clone: Its specificity is unknown.

Positive CCR7 selection of CD45RO-negative cells yielded the naive CD8 cells, and terminally differentiated effector memory CD45RA+ cells were excluded. Produced via immunoSEQ multiplex PCR; TCRdb's table is partial and in-frame only. This sample has about 590,000 clones, with less than 97% found just once. The material sequenced was naive CD8+ T cells sorted from blood. The source of this sequence is a woman between 25 and 40 years old in good health. The chain links TRBV7-9 to TRBJ2-1; no reliable D call. The CDR3 DNA reads as TGTGCCAGCTGTCCTTGGCCTATCGGCAAGAAGTCCTACAATGAGCAGTTCTTC. Protein: CASCPWPIGKKSYNEQFF. Drawing the rest from reference TRBV7-9 and TRBJ2-1, the complete variable domain is DTGVSQNPRHKITKRGQNVTFRCDPISEHNRLYWYRQTLGQGPEFLTYFQNEAQLEKSRLLSDRFSAERPKGSFSTLEIQRTEQGDSAMYLCASCPWPIGKKSYNEQFFGPGTRLTVL.